The clone carrying this T cell receptor (beta chain) was seen ten or more times. Its antigen remains unknown. A single record per CDR3 protein comes from TCRdb applying MiXCR to the RT-PCR reads. The table lists hundreds of thousands of distinct CDR3 sequences, 6% to 9% of them singletons. This sample was included in a study of response to subunit inactivated influenza vaccine. General study points: Few new T cells, the authors suggested, are recruited by each seasonal influenza vaccination.

Germline V gene lookup returns CDR1 MNHEY and CDR2 SVGEGT. The CDR3 is 17 amino acids. The V and J ends lost 5 bases and 4 bases, in that order; junction bases with no gene match: 14. The chain has TRBV6-2 or TRBV6-3 and TRBJ2-3, with 8 bases fitting TRBD2. This TCR was sampled from a man between 50 and 75 years old who received an inactivated influenza vaccine. The sample was PBMCs from blood, taken roughly 24 months after vaccination. CDR3 amino acids: CASSTYSRGRYPDTQYF. The CDR3 DNA sequence: TGTGCCAGCAGTACCTACAGTCGCGGGAGGTACCCAGATACGCAGTATTTT.